Listed below are T cell receptor beta chains from one sample, sequenced in a study of CD8+ T cells in alopecia areata. Using immunoSEQ multiplex PCR, the repertoire was profiled, and TCRdb retains in-frame clones only, with some absent. The table has more than 95,000 clones, around 58% seen once. Here the sequenced sample was CD8+ T cells sorted from blood, taken at week 4, from a patient treated with tofacitinib. Receptors were obtained from a human donor with alopecia areata. The CDR3 runs from the conserved cysteine through the conserved F or W. A D gene is named only where the DNA matches it firmly. A row's size may be missing; if present it is once, few, many or a size class.

size	J	V	D	CDR3	DNA
NA	TRBJ2-7	TRBV7-9	TRBD1	CASSRTGSSSYEQYF	TGTGCCAGCAGCCGGACAGGCTCAAGCTCCTACGAGCAGTACTTC
NA	TRBJ2-7	TRBV5-6	NA	CASSRTNSYEQYF	TGTGCCAGCAGTAGGACCAACTCCTACGAGCAGTACTTC
NA	TRBJ2-1	TRBV13	NA	CASSPPDAEQFF	TGTGCCAGCAGCCCCCCTGACGCTGAGCAGTTCTTC
NA	TRBJ2-7	TRBV30	NA	CAWGHMGEQYF	TGTGCCTGGGGCCATATGGGGGAGCAGTACTTC
NA	TRBJ1-2	TRBV7-2	TRBD1	CASSYTGEVYGYTF	TGTGCCAGCAGTTATACAGGGGAAGTCTATGGCTACACCTTC
NA	TRBJ2-7	TRBV7-6	TRBD1	CASSLEGDRAGEQYF	TGTGCCAGCAGCTTAGAGGGAGACAGGGCCGGGGAGCAGTACTTC
NA	TRBJ2-5	TRBV30	TRBD2	CAWSFGGGYQETQYF	TGTGCCTGGAGTTTTGGCGGGGGTTACCAAGAGACCCAGTACTTC
NA	TRBJ2-7	TRBV5-1	NA	CASSLVSAEGYEQYF	TGCGCCAGCAGCTTGGTCTCGGCAGAGGGCTACGAGCAGTACTTC
NA	TRBJ1-2	TRBV30	NA	CAWENGYGYTF	TGTGCCTGGGAGAATGGCTATGGCTACACCTTC
few	TRBJ1-1	TRBV29-1	TRBD1	CSVEGIGDRGNTEAFF	TGCAGCGTTGAGGGTATAGGGGACAGGGGTAACACTGAAGCTTTCTTT
NA	TRBJ2-1	TRBV2	NA	CASSDVGSSYNEQFF	TGTGCCAGCAGTGATGTAGGGAGCTCCTACAATGAGCAGTTCTTC
NA	TRBJ2-3	TRBV13	TRBD1	CASSLGTGQSADTQYF	TGTGCCAGCAGCTTGGGGACAGGTCAGAGTGCAGATACGCAGTATTTT
NA	TRBJ1-2	TRBV25-1	NA	CASWRGANYGYTF	TGTGCCAGCTGGAGGGGGGCCAACTATGGCTACACCTTC
NA	TRBJ2-1	TRBV30	NA	CAWSKNEQFF	TGTGCCTGGAGCAAAAATGAGCAGTTCTTC
NA	TRBJ1-1	TRBV30	NA	CAWSWGDTEAFF	TGTGCCTGGAGCTGGGGGGACACTGAAGCTTTCTTT
NA	TRBJ2-7	TRBV6-1	TRBD2	CASSEVLGGGSYEQYF	TGTGCCAGCAGTGAAGTCCTGGGGGGGGGCTCCTACGAGCAGTACTTC
few	TRBJ2-7	TRBV30	NA	CAWRVDSNYEQYF	TGTGCCTGGAGAGTGGACAGTAACTACGAGCAGTACTTC
few	TRBJ2-7	TRBV7-9	NA	CASSSPGPNYEQYF	TGTGCCAGCAGCTCTCCGGGACCAAACTACGAGCAGTACTTC
NA	TRBJ2-1	TRBV9	NA	CASSVEGLSYNEQFF	TGTGCCAGCAGTGTGGAGGGTCTCTCCTACAATGAGCAGTTCTTC
few	TRBJ2-7	TRBV23-1	NA	CASTSEYSYEQYF	TGCGCCAGCACCTCAGAGTATTCATACGAGCAGTACTTC
NA	TRBJ2-7	TRBV4-1	NA	CASSQGGYEQYF	TGCGCCAGCAGCCAGGGTGGTTACGAGCAGTACTTC
NA	TRBJ1-5	TRBV2	TRBD1	CASSVNRGGSQPQHF	TGTGCCAGCAGTGTAAACAGGGGAGGGAGTCAGCCCCAGCATTTT
once	TRBJ2-5	TRBV7-9	TRBD1	CASSLATGAFLQETQYF	TGTGCCAGCAGCTTAGCAACAGGGGCGTTCCTCCAAGAGACCCAGTACTTC
medium-sized	TRBJ2-6	TRBV4-3	NA	CASSQVGPSGANVLTF	TGCGCCAGCAGCCAAGTGGGACCCTCTGGGGCCAACGTCCTGACTTTC
NA	TRBJ1-3	TRBV28	NA	CASSTFESGGNTIYF	TGTGCCAGCAGTACCTTCGAGTCGGGTGGAAACACCATATATTTT
NA	TRBJ2-3	TRBV18	TRBD2	CASSPGLASTDTQYF	TGTGCCAGCTCACCCGGACTAGCTAGCACAGATACGCAGTATTTT
NA	TRBJ1-5	TRBV30	NA	CAWSAGYNQPQHF	TGTGCCTGGAGTGCAGGCTACAATCAGCCCCAGCATTTT
few	TRBJ2-2	TRBV29-1	NA	CSADHRFTGELFF	TGCAGCGCCGACCATCGTTTCACCGGGGAGCTGTTTTTT
NA	TRBJ1-1	TRBV11-1	NA	CASGPGVSPEAFF	TGTGCCAGCGGGCCGGGGGTATCACCTGAAGCTTTCTTT
NA	TRBJ2-1	TRBV7-6	TRBD1	CASSSGQNEQFF	TGTGCCAGCAGCTCGGGACAGAATGAGCAGTTCTTC
NA	TRBJ2-7	TRBV14	NA	CASSQDVGLEQYF	TGTGCCAGCAGCCAAGACGTGGGTCTCGAGCAGTACTTC
NA	TRBJ2-4	TRBV15	NA	CATSTAKNIQYF	TGTGCCACCAGCACAGCCAAAAACATTCAGTACTTC
NA	TRBJ1-4	TRBV12-5	NA	CASGLGPYREKLFF	TGTGCTAGTGGTTTAGGCCCTTATCGTGAAAAACTGTTTTTT
NA	TRBJ2-5	TRBV4-2	NA	CASSQETERETQYF	TGTGCCAGCAGCCAAGAGACGGAAAGAGAGACCCAGTACTTC
once	TRBJ2-3	TRBV4-1	TRBD2	CASSQVGTSGFYTDTQYF	TGCGCCAGCAGCCAAGTGGGGACTAGCGGCTTTTACACAGATACGCAGTATTTT
NA	TRBJ2-7	TRBV13	TRBD1	CASSHATGGTPEQYF	TGTGCCAGCAGCCACGCGACAGGGGGGACACCGGAACAGTACTTC
few	TRBJ1-2	TRBV4-1	NA	CASSPGGSNYGYTF	TGCGCCAGCAGCCCCGGGGGGTCGAACTATGGCTACACCTTC
NA	TRBJ1-6	TRBV7-3	NA	CASSYNGGWDNSPLHF	TGTGCCAGCAGCTATAACGGGGGATGGGATAATTCACCCCTCCACTTT
few	TRBJ2-2	TRBV29-1	TRBD2	CSVDRTSGTGELFF	TGCAGCGTTGATCGGACTAGCGGCACCGGGGAGCTGTTTTTT
NA	TRBJ2-7	TRBV5-1	NA	CASSFTGSYEQYF	TGCGCCAGCAGCTTTACAGGGTCCTACGAGCAGTACTTC
NA	TRBJ2-7	TRBV27	NA	CASSLLGGRTYEQYF	TGTGCCAGCAGTTTATTGGGGGGCCGAACCTACGAGCAGTACTTC
NA	TRBJ1-1	TRBV30	NA	CAWGENTEAFF	TGTGCCTGGGGGGAGAACACTGAAGCTTTCTTT
NA	TRBJ1-1	TRBV7-9	NA	CASSARDGNTEAFF	TGTGCCAGCAGCGCCCGCGACGGGAACACTGAAGCTTTCTTT
NA	TRBJ2-3	TRBV4-2	TRBD2	CASSQDLAGGPSTDTQYF	TGTGCCAGCAGCCAAGACTTAGCGGGGGGGCCTAGCACAGATACGCAGTATTTT
few	TRBJ2-5	TRBV6-6	NA	CASSYQDPGPQETQYF	TGTGCCAGCAGTTACCAAGACCCGGGACCCCAAGAGACCCAGTACTTC
NA	TRBJ1-1	TRBV30	NA	CAWSETGNTEAFF	TGTGCCTGGAGTGAGACAGGGAACACTGAAGCTTTCTTT